This T cell receptor (beta chain) was captured in a study of T cell repertoires in cytomegalovirus infection (dated by TCRdb to the late 2010s). Regarding the complete study: Donor HLA type was relevant to the analysis, as public TCR beta signatures indicated carriage of CMV infection together with the matching HLA type.

The paper's findings and limits, for the study overall: Carriers of CMV infection plus the relevant HLA type were discriminated by the cumulative frequency of public TCR beta family members in the study cohort and in an independent roughly 370-donor cohort. In the ex vivo response, HLA-C-restricted CMV-specific TCR beta clonotypes were dominant, and in two of eight donors the single most frequent clonotype came from this HLA-C-restricted group.

Regarding this clonotype: Its antigen specificity is not known. The input lacks base qualities; no much larger clone sits a single base away.

At the junction V is shortened by 6 bases and J by 5 bases; bases outside the gene matches: 9. The CDR3, from cysteine to phenylalanine, totals 15 residues. Of all the DNA, just the CDR3 is kept, 45 bases in frame from base 1. According to the germline V gene, CDR1 reads MNHEY and CDR2 reads SVGAGI. The sequencer listed for this sample is Illumina HiSeq 1500. TCRdb reworked the public reads: Q25 trimming with fastp, MiXCR clone assembly, productive beta chains retained. Rows matching on CDR3 protein sequence are summarized as one entry with the most common DNA and genes. The sample records around 450,000 distinct CDR3 sequences, approximately 32% of which are singletons. Roughly an eighth of the sample goes to the ten largest clones.

The source is a human donor in good health (CMV status not recorded). Some clones in this sample may be carry-over from other donors' samples. Input material: PBMCs. The chain is assembled from TRBV6-5 and TRBJ1-5; the junction holds 8 bases that match TRBD1. The DNA sequence is given as TGTGCCAGCAGCACAGGACAGGGTGGGGATCAGCCCCAGCATTTT. Translated, it gives CASSTGQGGDQPQHF.